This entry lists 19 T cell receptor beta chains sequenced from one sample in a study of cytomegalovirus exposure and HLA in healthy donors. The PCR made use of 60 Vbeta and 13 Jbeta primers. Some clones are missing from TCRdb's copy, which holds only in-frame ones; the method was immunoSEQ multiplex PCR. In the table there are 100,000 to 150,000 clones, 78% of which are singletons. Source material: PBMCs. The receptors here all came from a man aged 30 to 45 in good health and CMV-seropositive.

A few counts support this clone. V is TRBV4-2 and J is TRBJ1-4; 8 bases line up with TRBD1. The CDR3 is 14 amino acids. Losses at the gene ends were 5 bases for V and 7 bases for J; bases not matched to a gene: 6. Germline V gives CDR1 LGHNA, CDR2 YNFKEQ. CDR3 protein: CASSEDREREKLFF. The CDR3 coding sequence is TGTGCCAGCAGCGAGGACAGGGAACGTGAAAAACTGTTTTTT.

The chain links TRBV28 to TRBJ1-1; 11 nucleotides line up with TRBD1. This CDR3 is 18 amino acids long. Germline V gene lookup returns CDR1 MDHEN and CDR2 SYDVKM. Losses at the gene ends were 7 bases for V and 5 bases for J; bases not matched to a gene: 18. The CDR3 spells CASIHGRTGGAKGTEAFF. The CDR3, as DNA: TGTGCCAGCATCCATGGGCGGACAGGGGGCGCGAAGGGGACTGAAGCTTTCTTT.

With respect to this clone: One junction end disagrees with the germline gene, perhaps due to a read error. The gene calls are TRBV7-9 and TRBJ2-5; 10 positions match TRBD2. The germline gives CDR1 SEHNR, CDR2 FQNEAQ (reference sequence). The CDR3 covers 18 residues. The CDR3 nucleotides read TGTGCCAGCAGATTAGCGGGACTAGCGAGTCGTAAAGGGGAGACCCAGTACTTC. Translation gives CASRLAGLASRKGETQYF.

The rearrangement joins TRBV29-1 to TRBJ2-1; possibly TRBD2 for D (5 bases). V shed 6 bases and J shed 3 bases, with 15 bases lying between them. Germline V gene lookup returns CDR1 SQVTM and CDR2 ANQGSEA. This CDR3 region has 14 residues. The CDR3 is CSVDLAGSYNEQFF. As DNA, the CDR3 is TGCAGCGTCGATCTAGCTGGGAGCTACAATGAGCAGTTCTTC.

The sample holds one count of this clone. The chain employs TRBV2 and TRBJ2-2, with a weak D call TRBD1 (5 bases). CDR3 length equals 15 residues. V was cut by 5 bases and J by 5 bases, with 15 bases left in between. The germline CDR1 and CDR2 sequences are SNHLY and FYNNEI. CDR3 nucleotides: TGTGCCAGCAGTCCTCTAGGGGTGGCGACCGGGGAGCTGTTTTTT. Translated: CASSPLGVATGELFF.

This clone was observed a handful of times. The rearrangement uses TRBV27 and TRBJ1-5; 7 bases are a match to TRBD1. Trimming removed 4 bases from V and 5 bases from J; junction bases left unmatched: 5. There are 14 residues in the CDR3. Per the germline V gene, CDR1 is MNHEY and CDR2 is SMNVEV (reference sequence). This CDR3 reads CASSSTGPDQPQHF. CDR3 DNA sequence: TGTGCCAGCAGTTCGACAGGGCCCGATCAGCCCCAGCATTTT.

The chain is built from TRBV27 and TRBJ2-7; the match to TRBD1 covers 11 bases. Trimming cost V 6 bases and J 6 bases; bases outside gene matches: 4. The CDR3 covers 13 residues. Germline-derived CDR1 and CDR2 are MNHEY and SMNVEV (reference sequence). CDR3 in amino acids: CASSPGTGGEQYF. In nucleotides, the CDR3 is TGTGCCAGCAGCCCCGGGACAGGGGGCGAGCAGTACTTC.

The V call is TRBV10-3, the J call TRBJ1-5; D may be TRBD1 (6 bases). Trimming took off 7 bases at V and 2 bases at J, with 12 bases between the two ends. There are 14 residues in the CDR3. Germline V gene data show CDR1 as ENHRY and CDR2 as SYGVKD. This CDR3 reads CAIKGESGNQPQHF. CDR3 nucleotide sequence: TGTGCCATCAAGGGGGAATCGGGCAATCAGCCCCAGCATTTT.

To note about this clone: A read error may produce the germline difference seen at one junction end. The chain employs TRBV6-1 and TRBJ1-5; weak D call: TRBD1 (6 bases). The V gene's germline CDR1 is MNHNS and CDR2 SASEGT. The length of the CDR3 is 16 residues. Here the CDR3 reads CASSGGYGQSNQPQHF. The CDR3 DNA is TGTGCCAGCAGTGGGGGGTACGGACAGAGCAACCAGCCCCAGCATTTT.

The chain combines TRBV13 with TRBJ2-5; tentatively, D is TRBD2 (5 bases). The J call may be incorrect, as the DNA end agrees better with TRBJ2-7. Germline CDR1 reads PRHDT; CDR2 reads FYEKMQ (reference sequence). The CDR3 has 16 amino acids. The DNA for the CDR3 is TGTGCCAGCAGCCCAGGCGGGTTCTGGGCGGGTGACGAGCAGTACTTC. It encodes CASSPGGFWAGDEQYF.

Here the CDR3 reads CASSEVEPDTQYF. As DNA, the CDR3 is TGTGCCAGCAGTGAAGTAGAGCCAGATACGCAGTATTTT. V usage is TRBV6-1 and J usage is TRBJ2-3, with unresolved D. Germline V gene data show CDR1 as MNHNS and CDR2 as SASEGT. The CDR3 sequence is 13 residues long. V shed 1 base and J shed 4 bases, with 6 bases lying between them.

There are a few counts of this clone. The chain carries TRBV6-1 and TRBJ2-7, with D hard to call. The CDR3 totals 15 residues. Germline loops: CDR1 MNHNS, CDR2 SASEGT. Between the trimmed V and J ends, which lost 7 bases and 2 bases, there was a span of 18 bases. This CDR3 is CASTLSVDTPYEQYF. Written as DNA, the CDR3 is TGTGCCAGCACCCTTTCAGTCGACACTCCCTACGAGCAGTACTTC.

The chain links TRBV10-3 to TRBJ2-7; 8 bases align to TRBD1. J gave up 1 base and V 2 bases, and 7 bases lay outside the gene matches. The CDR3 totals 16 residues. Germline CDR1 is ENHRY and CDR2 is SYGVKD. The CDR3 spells CAISEPGTGHSYEQYF. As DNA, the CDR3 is TGTGCCATCAGTGAGCCGGGGACAGGTCATTCCTACGAGCAGTACTTC.

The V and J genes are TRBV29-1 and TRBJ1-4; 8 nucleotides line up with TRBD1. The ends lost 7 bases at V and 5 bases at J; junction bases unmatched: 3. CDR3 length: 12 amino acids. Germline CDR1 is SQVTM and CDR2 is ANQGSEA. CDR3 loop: CSGRQGNEKLFF. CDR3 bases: TGCAGCGGAAGACAGGGGAATGAAAAACTGTTTTTT.

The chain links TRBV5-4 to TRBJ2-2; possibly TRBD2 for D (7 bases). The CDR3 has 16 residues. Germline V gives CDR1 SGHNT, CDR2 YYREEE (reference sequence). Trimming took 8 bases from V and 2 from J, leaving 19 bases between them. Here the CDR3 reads CASRTRGGGNTGELFF. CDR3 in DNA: TGTGCCAGTCGCACTAGGGGGGGCGGTAACACCGGGGAGCTGTTTTTT. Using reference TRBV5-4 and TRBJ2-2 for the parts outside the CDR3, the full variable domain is ETGVTQSPTHLIKTRGQQVTLRCSSQSGHNTVSWYQQALGQGPQFIFQYYREEENGRGNFPPRFSGLQFPNYSSELNVNALELDDSALYLCASRTRGGGNTGELFFGEGSRLTVL.

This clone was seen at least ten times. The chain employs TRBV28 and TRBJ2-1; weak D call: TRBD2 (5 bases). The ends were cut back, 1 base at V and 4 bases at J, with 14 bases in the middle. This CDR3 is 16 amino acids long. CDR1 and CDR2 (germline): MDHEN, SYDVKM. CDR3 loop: CASSLSTTRRYNEQFF. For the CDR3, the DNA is TGTGCCAGCAGTTTATCGACTACCAGAAGATACAATGAGCAGTTCTTC.

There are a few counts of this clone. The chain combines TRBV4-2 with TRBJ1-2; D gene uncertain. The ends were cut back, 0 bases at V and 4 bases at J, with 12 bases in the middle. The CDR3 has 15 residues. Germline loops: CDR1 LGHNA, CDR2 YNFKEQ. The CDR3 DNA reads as TGTGCCAGCAGCCAAGATCGGGAGGATTTCTATGGCTACACCTTC. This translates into CASSQDREDFYGYTF.

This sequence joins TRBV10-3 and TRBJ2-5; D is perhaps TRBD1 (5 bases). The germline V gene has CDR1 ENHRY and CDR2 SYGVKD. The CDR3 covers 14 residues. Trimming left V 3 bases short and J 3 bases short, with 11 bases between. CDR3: CAISDVGREETQYF. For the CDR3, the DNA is TGTGCCATCAGTGATGTCGGCAGGGAAGAGACCCAGTACTTC.

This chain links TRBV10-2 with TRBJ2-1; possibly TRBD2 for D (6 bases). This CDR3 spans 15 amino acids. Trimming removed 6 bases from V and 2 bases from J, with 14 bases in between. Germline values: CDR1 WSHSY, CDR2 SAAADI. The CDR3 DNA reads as TGCGCCAGCAGGGGGACTCGAGCTGCCTACAATGAGCAGTTCTTC. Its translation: CASRGTRAAYNEQFF.